This T cell receptor (beta chain) appears in the sequencing data of a study of shared clonotypes between healthy human individuals. Naive CD8 cells lacked CD45RO, underwent positive selection for CCR7 and left out terminally differentiated effector memory CD45RA+ cells. Clones were read by immunoSEQ multiplex PCR, and TCRdb kept only the in-frame ones, dropping some. The table lists about 2 million clones, about 95% of them singletons. Material for sequencing was naive CD8+ T cells sorted from blood. This receptor was obtained from a man between 18 and 35 years old in good health.

CDR3 nucleotides: TGCGCCAGCAGCCAACAGGGAGGCACCGGGGAGCTGTTTTTT. Translated, it gives CASSQQGGTGELFF. This chain links TRBV4-1 with TRBJ2-2; D may be TRBD2 (6 bases). The CDR3 length is 14 residues. V was cut by 2 bases and J by 4 bases, with 8 bases left in between. CDR1 is MGHRA and CDR2 is YSYEKL in the germline V gene.